This T cell receptor (beta chain) was sequenced in a study of identical twins. The CDR3 runs to 15 residues. With 7 bases removed from V and 1 base from J, the gap between germline ends came to 14 bases. This clonotype was picked up a small number of times. Its antigen is not known. Study conclusions and caveats: For monozygotic twins, models underestimated out-of-frame TCR alpha sharing.

Template switching added a universal primer binding site, and final cDNA carried unique molecular identifiers. A single record per CDR3 protein comes from TCRdb applying MiXCR to the 5' RACE reads. The sample lists 450,000 to 650,000 distinct CDR3 sequences, 9.6% seen once, with roughly 3.2% in the top ten. In addition, the sample was reused for a study of yellow fever vaccine responses in identical twins.

The chain uses TRBV12-3 or TRBV12-4 and TRBJ2-4; maybe TRBD2 (6 bases). This TCR derives from a woman under 30 in good health. The sequenced sample was PBMCs. The CDR3 sequence: CASMKVGGAKNIQYF. CDR3 coding DNA: TGTGCCAGCATGAAGGTCGGAGGGGCCAAAAACATTCAGTACTTC.